The next 8 T cell receptor beta chains were all read from a single sample in a study of cytotoxic CD8 clonotypes in ibrutinib-treated CLL (dated by TCRdb to about 2021). Library preparation employed the immunoSEQ multiplex PCR assay. TCRdb's version of the immuneACCESS table is confined to in-frame rearrangements and falls short of the full clone set. An unresolved V gene accounts for under half of the shortfall where checked; the remainder is of unknown origin. The sample contains some 93,000 clones, 78% of them found a single time. About 29% of the sample belongs to the ten largest clones. Read against the paper, the sample's time point label means: 12 months on ibrutinib. This specimen consisted of PBMCs, obtained after 12 months of ibrutinib treatment. The receptor set was obtained from a human donor with chronic lymphocytic leukemia.

V is TRBV7-3 and J is TRBJ2-1; TRBD2 aligns across 8 bases. After removal of 4 bases from V and 1 base from J, the junction contained 9 bases not matched to a gene. Looked up from germline, CDR1 is SGHTA and CDR2 is FQGTGA. This CDR3 spans 17 amino acids. CDR3 in DNA: TGTGCCAGCAGCTCCCGGGTGCTAGCGGGTTCCTACAATGAGCAGTTCTTC. It yields the protein CASSSRVLAGSYNEQFF.

The chain has TRBV19 and TRBJ1-3; D not resolved. There are 13 residues in the CDR3. CDR1 is LNHDA and CDR2 is SQIVND in the germline V gene (reference sequence). V dropped 5 bases and J dropped 5 bases, with 10 bases sitting between them. CDR3 DNA sequence: TGTGCCAGTAGTCCACCTCTGAGAAACACCATATATTTT. Translating gives CASSPPLRNTIYF.

The CDR3 coding sequence is TGTGCCAGCAGTGACTGGACCTATGGCTACACCTTC. Translating it yields CASSDWTYGYTF. The chain has TRBV25-1 and TRBJ1-2; no firm D call. V was clipped by 3 bases and J by 4 bases, with 6 bases between them. CDR3 length equals 12 residues. Germline-derived CDR1 and CDR2 are MGHDK and SYGVNS.

The rearrangement uses TRBV4-1 and TRBJ2-4; TRBD2 matches at 9 bases. The CDR3 spans 20 residues. V lost 0 bases and J lost 0; bases outside the gene matches: 12. The V gene's germline CDR1 is MGHRA and CDR2 YSYEKL. In nucleotides, the CDR3 is TGCGCCAGCAGCCAAGATCTGTCTAGCGGGGCCGCCCTAGCCAAAAACATTCAGTACTTC. Protein product: CASSQDLSSGAALAKNIQYF.

CDR3 nucleotide sequence: TGTGCCAGCGGGGGACAGCTCTACGAGCAGTACTTC. Amino acids: CASGGQLYEQYF. The J gene is TRBJ2-7, the V gene TRBV7-9, with 7 bases fitting TRBD1. Germline loops: CDR1 SEHNR, CDR2 FQNEAQ (reference sequence). CDR3 size: 12 residues. Losses at the gene ends were 8 bases for V and 3 bases for J; bases not matched to a gene: 4. The full variable domain, with the rest looked up from reference TRBV7-9 and TRBJ2-7, is DTGVSQNPRHKITKRGQNVTFRCDPISEHNRLYWYRQTLGQGPEFLTYFQNEAQLEKSRLLSDRFSAERPKGSFSTLEIQRTEQGDSAMYLCASGGQLYEQYFGPGTRLTVT.

The rearrangement joins TRBV7-3 to TRBJ2-7, with D tentatively TRBD2 (6 bases). V lost 6 bases and J 5 bases, leaving 14 bases between the germline ends. The CDR3 consists of 13 residues. From germline, CDR1 is SGHTA and CDR2 FQGTGA. The CDR3 sequence: CASSNGGSHEQYF. The CDR3 DNA is TGTGCCAGCAGTAATGGGGGGAGCCACGAGCAGTACTTC.

This clone was picked up a small number of times. V is TRBV6-6 and J is TRBJ1-1; TRBD1 is a possible D gene (5 bases). The CDR3 runs 14 residues. The germline V gene encodes CDR1 MNHNY and CDR2 SVGAGI (reference sequence). V was cut by 6 bases and J by 4 bases, with 15 bases left in between. The CDR3, as DNA: TGTGCCAGCAGACCACAGCAGGGCGGCACTGAAGCTTTCTTT. This encodes CASRPQQGGTEAFF.

J is TRBJ2-1 and V is TRBV7-8; 7 bases are shared with TRBD1. Germline V CDR1 and CDR2: SGHVS, FQNEAQ. The V and J ends lost 8 bases and 9 bases, in that order; junction bases with no gene match: 13. This CDR3 is built from 14 residues. As DNA, the CDR3 is TGTGCCAGCTCCCCCGGACAGGTTTTTCGTGAGCAGTTCTTC. It encodes CASSPGQVFREQFF.